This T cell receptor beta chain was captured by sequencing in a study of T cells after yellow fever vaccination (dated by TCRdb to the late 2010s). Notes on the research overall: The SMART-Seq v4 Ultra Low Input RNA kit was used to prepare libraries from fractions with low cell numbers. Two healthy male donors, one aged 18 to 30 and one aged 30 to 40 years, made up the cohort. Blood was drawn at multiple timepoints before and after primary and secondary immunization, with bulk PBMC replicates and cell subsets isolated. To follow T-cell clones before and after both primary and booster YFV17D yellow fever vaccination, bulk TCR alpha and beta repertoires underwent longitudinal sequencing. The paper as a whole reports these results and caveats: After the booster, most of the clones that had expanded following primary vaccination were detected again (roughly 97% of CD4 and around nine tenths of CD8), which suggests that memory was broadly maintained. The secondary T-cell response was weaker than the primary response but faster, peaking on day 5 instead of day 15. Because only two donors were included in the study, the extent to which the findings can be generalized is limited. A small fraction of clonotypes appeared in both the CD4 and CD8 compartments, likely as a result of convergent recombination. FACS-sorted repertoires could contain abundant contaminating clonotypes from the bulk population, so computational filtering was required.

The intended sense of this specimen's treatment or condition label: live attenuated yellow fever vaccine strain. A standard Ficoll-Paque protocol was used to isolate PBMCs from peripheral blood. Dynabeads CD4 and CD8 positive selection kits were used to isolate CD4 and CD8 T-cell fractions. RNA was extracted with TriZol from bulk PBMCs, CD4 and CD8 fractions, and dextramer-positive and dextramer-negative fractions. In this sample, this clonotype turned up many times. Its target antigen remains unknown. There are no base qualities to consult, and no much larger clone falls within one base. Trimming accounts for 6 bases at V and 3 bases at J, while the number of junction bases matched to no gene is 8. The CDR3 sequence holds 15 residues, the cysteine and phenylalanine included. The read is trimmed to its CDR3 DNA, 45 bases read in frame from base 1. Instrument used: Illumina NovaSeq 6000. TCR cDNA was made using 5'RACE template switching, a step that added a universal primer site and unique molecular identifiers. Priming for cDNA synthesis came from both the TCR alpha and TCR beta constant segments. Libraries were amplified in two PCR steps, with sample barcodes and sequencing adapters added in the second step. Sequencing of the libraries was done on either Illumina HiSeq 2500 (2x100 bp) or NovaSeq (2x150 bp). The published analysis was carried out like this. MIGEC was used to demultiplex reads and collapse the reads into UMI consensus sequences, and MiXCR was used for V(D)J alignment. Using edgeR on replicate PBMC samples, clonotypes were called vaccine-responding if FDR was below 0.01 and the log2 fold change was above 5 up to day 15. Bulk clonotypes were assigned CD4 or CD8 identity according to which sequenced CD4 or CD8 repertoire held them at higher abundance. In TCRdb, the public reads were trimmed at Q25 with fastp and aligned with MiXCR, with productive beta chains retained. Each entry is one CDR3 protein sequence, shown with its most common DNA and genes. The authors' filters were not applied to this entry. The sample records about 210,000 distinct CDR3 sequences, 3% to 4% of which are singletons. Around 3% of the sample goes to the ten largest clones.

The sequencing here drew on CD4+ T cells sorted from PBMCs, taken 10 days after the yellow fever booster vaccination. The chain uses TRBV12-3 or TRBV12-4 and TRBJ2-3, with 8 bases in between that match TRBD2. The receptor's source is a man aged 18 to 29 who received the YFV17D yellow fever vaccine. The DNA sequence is TGTGCCAGCAGCAGACGGGGGGGGTATACAGATACGCAGTATTTT. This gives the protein CASSRRGGYTDTQYF.